This T cell receptor beta chain was retrieved from a study of blood T cell repertoires in COVID-19. For the study at large: COVID-19 samples collected from the United States, Italy and Spain covered acute and convalescent phases.

Seattle researchers signed up patients amid active infection and tracked them longitudinally. V was cut by 5 bases and J by 0 bases, with 20 bases left in between. The CDR3 is 18 residues long. Germline assignment: CDR1 SEHNR and CDR2 FQNEAQ (reference sequence). Method: immunoSEQ multiplex PCR; TCRdb's copy keeps in-frame clones and lacks some. This table has around 300,000 clones, approximately 90% appearing once. The sequenced sample consisted of peripheral blood. The V and J genes are TRBV7-9 and TRBJ1-5; a possible D gene is TRBD1 (6 bases). The TCR sequence derives from a woman in her 30s with COVID-19, enrolled during active disease. In DNA form, the CDR3 reads TGTGCCAGCAGCAAAGATCCCCTACAGGGCTATAGCAATCAGCCCCAGCATTTT. Translating it yields CASSKDPLQGYSNQPQHF.